The source of this T cell receptor (beta chain) is a study of shared T cell receptors in the human thymus. Here immunoSEQ multiplex PCR was the method, and the copy in TCRdb shows in-frame clones only, minus some. The table lists hundreds of thousands of clones, roughly 94% of them singletons. With V trimmed by 4 bases and J by 2 bases, 1 base remained unmatched. CDR1 SGHDN and CDR2 FVKESK come from the germline V gene. The CDR3 is 15 residues long. The material sequenced was thymocytes. The V and J genes are TRBV14 and TRBJ2-1; 11 bases map to TRBD2. This receptor was obtained from a human donor. The CDR3 DNA follows: TGTGCCAGCAGCCCGGGACTAGCGGCCTACAATGAGCAGTTCTTC. The encoded protein is CASSPGLAAYNEQFF.